This T cell receptor (beta chain) was retrieved from a study of shared clonotypes between healthy human individuals. Generated by immunoSEQ multiplex PCR, the TCRdb table keeps only in-frame clones and is missing some. The data show about 1.1 million clones, about 72% seen once. V lost 6 bases to trimming and J lost 3 bases, with 5 bases between them. This CDR3 contains 12 residues. CDR1 and CDR2 from the germline V gene are SNHLY and FYNNEI. For this clone: Other DNA sequences in this specimen translate into the identical CDR3.

V usage is TRBV2 and J usage is TRBJ2-2; D gene uncertain. The receptor was derived from a man between 18 and 35 years old in good health. Some clones in this sample may be carry-over from other donors' samples. The sample taken for sequencing was memory CD4+ T cells from PBMCs. Subset here: CD45RA-negative fraction. This chain's CDR3 is CASSGDTGELFF. The CDR3 DNA reads TGTGCCAGCAGCGGAGACACCGGGGAGCTGTTTTTT.